This T cell receptor (beta chain) stems from a study of vaccination effects on CD4 cells after COVID-19. TCRdb's table, derived via immunoSEQ multiplex PCR, lists solely in-frame clones and lacks some. The table has approximately 83,000 clones, 60% to 80% seen once. Notes on the study in general: Late post-vaccination, clones induced by infection and those induced by vaccine underwent marked clonal contraction.

V was clipped by 2 bases and J by 6 bases, with 7 bases between them. The CDR3 has 12 residues. CDR1 ENHRY and CDR2 SYGVKD come from the germline V gene. Antigen-specific CD4+ T cell clonotypes were called by their expansion after viral peptide-pool culture in ViraFEST. Investigators separated out CD4+ T cells once around eleven days of culture had passed. Each participant was administered two doses of either the BNT162b2 or the mRNA-1273 vaccine. Roughly 1.8 million PBMC per well received approximately 10 IU/ml IL-2 and roughly 10 ug/ml peptides in culture. On this clone itself: The antigen remains undetermined.

The rearrangement links TRBV10-3 to TRBJ1-1; tentative D call: TRBD1 (6 bases). This TCR was sampled from a human donor who received a COVID-19 vaccine. The material sequenced was CD4+ T cells from PBMCs cultured with HCoV-OC43 spike peptides, taken after COVID-19 vaccination. Described subset: HCoV-OC43 spike overlapping peptide pool stimulation. This CDR3 is CAISEDRSEAFF. DNA for the CDR3: TGTGCCATCAGTGAGGACAGGTCTGAAGCTTTCTTT.